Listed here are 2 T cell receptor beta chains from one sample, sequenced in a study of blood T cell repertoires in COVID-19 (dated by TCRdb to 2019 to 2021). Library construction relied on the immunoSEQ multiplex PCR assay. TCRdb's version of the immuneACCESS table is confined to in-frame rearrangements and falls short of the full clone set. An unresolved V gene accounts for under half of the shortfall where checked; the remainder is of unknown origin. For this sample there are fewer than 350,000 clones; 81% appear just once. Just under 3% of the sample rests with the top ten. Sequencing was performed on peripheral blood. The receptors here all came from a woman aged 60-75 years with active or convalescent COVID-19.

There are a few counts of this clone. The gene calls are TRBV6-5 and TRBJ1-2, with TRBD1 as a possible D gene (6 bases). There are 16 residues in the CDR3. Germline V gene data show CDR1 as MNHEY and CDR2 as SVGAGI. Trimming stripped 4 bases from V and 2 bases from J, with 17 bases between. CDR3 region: CASSSSEYRANYGYTF. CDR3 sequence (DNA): TGTGCCAGCAGTTCTTCTGAGTACAGGGCCAACTATGGCTACACCTTC.

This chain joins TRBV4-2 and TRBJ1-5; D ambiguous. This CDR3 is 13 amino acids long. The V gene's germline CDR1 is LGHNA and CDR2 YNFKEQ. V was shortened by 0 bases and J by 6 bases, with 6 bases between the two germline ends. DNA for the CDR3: TGTGCCAGCAGCCAAGATACTCTTCAGCCCCAGCATTTT. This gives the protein CASSQDTLQPQHF.